This T cell receptor (beta chain) was captured by sequencing in a study of T cell repertoires in cytomegalovirus infection (dated by TCRdb to about 2019). Looking at the study overall: Recently identified HLA-C-restricted CMV epitopes, whose presentation resists viral immunomodulation, were targeted by peptide stimulations together with well-studied HLA-B-restricted epitopes. Donor HLA type was relevant to the analysis, as public TCR beta signatures indicated carriage of CMV infection together with the matching HLA type.

The cysteine opens and the phenylalanine closes a CDR3 of 14 amino acids. The CDR3 DNA has 42 bases and is translated from base 1. Trimming costs V 7 bases and J 0 bases, and their ends lie 12 bases apart. The germline V gene (reference sequence) sets CDR1 to MNHEY and CDR2 to SMNVEV. What this sample's treatment or condition label stands for: in vitro stimulation with specific CMV peptide epitopes to enrich CMV-specific T cells. Only a few counts were recorded for this clonotype. The clone's antigen remains unknown. Base qualities are not recorded, but no much larger clone differs from it by a single base. Study-wide conclusions, independent of this receptor: In both this cohort and an independent approximately 350-donor cohort, the cumulative frequency of public TCR beta family members distinguished carriers of CMV infection plus the relevant HLA type. The ex vivo response was dominated by HLA-C-restricted CMV-specific TCR beta clonotypes, which also provided the single most frequent clonotype in two of eight donors.

TCRdb names Illumina HiSeq 1500 as the instrument used. TCRdb took the public reads, trimmed them with fastp at Q25, ran MiXCR for clone calling and kept in-frame beta chains. Each CDR3 protein appears once, grouped with its most common genes and DNA. This sample is represented by 250,000 to 300,000 distinct CDR3 sequences; around 20% of them were singletons. The ten biggest clones cover approximately 19% of the sample. The chain links TRBV27 with TRBJ1-1, and perhaps TRBD1 as D gene, on 5 matching bases. This receptor was taken from a human donor in good health (CMV status not recorded). Some clones in this sample may be carry-over from other donors' samples. The sample here was cultured PBMCs, taken from culture after CMV antigen stimulation. The CDR3 region reads CASKVDRVNTEAFF. DNA sequence: TGTGCCAGCAAAGTCGACAGAGTGAACACTGAAGCTTTCTTT.